Each of the 12 T cell receptor beta chains below was sequenced from the same sample in a study of T cell responses to AZD1222 COVID-19 vaccine. The protocol was immunoSEQ multiplex PCR, while the TCRdb copy is restricted to in-frame clones and leaves out a portion. The table records roughly 120,000 clones, roughly 86% of them present only once. Sequences were derived from peripheral blood, sampled 28 days after the second AZD1222 dose. These receptors came from an adult who received the AZD1222 COVID-19 vaccine.

The CDR3 sequence is CASSLASGGDEQFF. Here the CDR3 DNA reads TGTGCCAGTAGTCTTGCAAGCGGGGGGGATGAGCAGTTCTTC. The rearrangement joins TRBV19 to TRBJ2-1; 10 nucleotides line up with TRBD2. The CDR3 runs 14 residues. The V and J ends lost 5 bases and 8 bases, in that order; junction bases with no gene match: 6. Germline V gene lookup returns CDR1 LNHDA and CDR2 SQIVND (reference sequence).

The chain is built from TRBV19 and TRBJ2-3, with a tentative D call TRBD2 (6 bases). This CDR3 contains 14 residues. From germline, CDR1 is LNHDA and CDR2 SQIVND (reference sequence). Deletions cut 5 bases from V and 5 bases from J, with 14 bases between. The CDR3 region is CASSPGQGGDTQYF. The CDR3 bases are TGTGCCAGTAGTCCTGGGCAGGGAGGAGATACGCAGTATTTT.

There are a few counts of this clone. The same CDR3 is also encoded by other DNA sequences in this sample. The rearrangement uses TRBV3-1 (or the pseudogene TRBV3-2) and TRBJ1-2, with 8 bases that match TRBD1. Germline assignment: CDR1 LGHDT and CDR2 YNNKEL (reference sequence). The CDR3 consists of 15 residues. The junction had 2 bases not matched to a gene; V was cut back by 1 base and J by 1 base. The CDR3 nucleotides are TGTGCCAGCAGCCAAGGGACAGGGCTTAACTATGGCTACACCTTC. Residues: CASSQGTGLNYGYTF.

This clone showed up just a few times. This rearrangement joins TRBV29-1 to TRBJ2-7, with D unclear. The CDR3 runs 12 residues. Trimming cost V 3 bases and J 9 bases, with 15 bases left between them. Germline V gene lookup returns CDR1 SQVTM and CDR2 ANQGSEA. CDR3 DNA sequence: TGCAGCGTTGACAACCCCAGAGACGGGCAGTACTTC. Translated: CSVDNPRDGQYF.

Written as DNA, the CDR3 is TGTGCCAGTAAGACAGGGAAGTGGACCGGGGAGCTGTTTTTT. It translates to CASKTGKWTGELFF. V gene TRBV19 combines with J gene TRBJ2-2, with TRBD1 identical over 7 bases. The germline gives CDR1 LNHDA, CDR2 SQIVND (reference sequence). J lost 5 bases, V lost 7 bases, and 7 bases had no gene match. There are 14 residues in the CDR3.

The chain is built from TRBV19 and TRBJ2-1; 10 positions match TRBD2. Germline CDR1 is LNHDA and CDR2 is SQIVND (reference sequence). This CDR3 region has 17 residues. The V segment lost 4 bases and the J segment 6 bases; nucleotides outside the gene matches: 12. The CDR3, as DNA: TGTGCCAGTAGTACCGGGACTAGCGTCCCCCTTCCCAATGAGCAGTTCTTC. It is translated as CASSTGTSVPLPNEQFF.

The V call is TRBV4-3, the J call TRBJ1-4, with D possibly matching TRBD1 (5 bases). The CDR3 totals 14 residues. Trimming cost V 0 bases and J 7 bases, with 9 bases left between them. Germline V CDR1 and CDR2: LGHNA, YSLEER. The chain's CDR3 is CASSQDGQGEKLFF. CDR3 DNA sequence: TGCGCCAGCAGCCAAGATGGTCAGGGTGAAAAACTGTTTTTT.

CDR3 in amino acids: CASTPGAANNSPLHF. CDR3 sequence (DNA): TGCGCCAGCACCCCCGGGGCAGCAAATAATTCACCCCTCCACTTT. The chain has TRBV4-1 and TRBJ1-6; D is possibly TRBD1 (5 bases). V was shortened by 7 bases and J by 5 bases, with 15 bases between the two germline ends. The V gene's germline CDR1 is MGHRA and CDR2 YSYEKL. The CDR3 length is 15 residues.

The V call is TRBV3-1 (or the pseudogene TRBV3-2), the J call TRBJ1-3; D ambiguous. CDR1 is LGHDT and CDR2 is YNNKEL in the germline V gene (reference sequence). The CDR3 runs to 15 residues. V lost 2 bases and J 0 bases, leaving 8 bases between the germline ends. CDR3 bases: TGTGCCAGCAGCCAACTTCCAGTCTCTGGAAACACCATATATTTT. Translating it yields CASSQLPVSGNTIYF.

This clone was recorded once. This chain links TRBV19 with TRBJ2-2; tentative D call: TRBD2 (5 bases). The CDR3 extends over 12 amino acids. Germline values: CDR1 LNHDA, CDR2 SQIVND (reference sequence). V lost 6 bases and J 5 bases, leaving 7 bases between the germline ends. CDR3 DNA sequence: TGTGCCAGTAGCTCGGGAACCGGGGAGCTGTTTTTT. Residues: CASSSGTGELFF.

V and J are TRBV7-3 and TRBJ2-1, with 10 bases fitting TRBD2. There are 18 residues in the CDR3. V was clipped by 1 base and J by 1 base; unmatched bases: 7. Germline values: CDR1 SGHTA, CDR2 FQGTGA. CDR3 bases: TGTGCCAGCAGCTTAATCGCTAGCGGGAGAGGATCCTACAATGAGCAGTTCTTC. Amino acid sequence: CASSLIASGRGSYNEQFF. The variable domain in full, completed from reference TRBV7-3 and TRBJ2-1, reads GAGVSQTPSNKVTEKGKYVELRCDPISGHTALYWYRQSLGQGPEFLIYFQGTGAADDSGLPNDRFFAVRPEGSVSTLKIQRTERGDSAVYLCASSLIASGRGSYNEQFFGPGTRLTVL.

DNA of the CDR3: TGCAGCGCACGACTAGTATCGTCGTTGACAGATACGCAGTATTTT. Encoded protein: CSARLVSSLTDTQYF. The chain links TRBV29-1 to TRBJ2-3, with D possibly being TRBD2 (6 bases). This CDR3 comprises 15 residues. V lost 7 bases, J lost 3 bases, and 20 bases lay in between. CDR1 and CDR2 (germline): SQVTM, ANQGSEA.